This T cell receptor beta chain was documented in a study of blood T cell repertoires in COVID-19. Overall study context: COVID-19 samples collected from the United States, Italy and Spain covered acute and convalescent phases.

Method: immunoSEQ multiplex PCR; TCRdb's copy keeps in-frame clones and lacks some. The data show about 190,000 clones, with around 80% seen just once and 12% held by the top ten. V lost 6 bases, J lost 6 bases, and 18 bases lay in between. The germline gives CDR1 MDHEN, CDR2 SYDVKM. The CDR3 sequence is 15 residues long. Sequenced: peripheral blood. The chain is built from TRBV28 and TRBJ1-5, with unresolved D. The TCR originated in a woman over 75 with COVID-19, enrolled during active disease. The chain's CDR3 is CASRLRAYVAQPQHF. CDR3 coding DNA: TGTGCCAGCAGGTTGAGGGCGTATGTTGCTCAGCCCCAGCATTTT.